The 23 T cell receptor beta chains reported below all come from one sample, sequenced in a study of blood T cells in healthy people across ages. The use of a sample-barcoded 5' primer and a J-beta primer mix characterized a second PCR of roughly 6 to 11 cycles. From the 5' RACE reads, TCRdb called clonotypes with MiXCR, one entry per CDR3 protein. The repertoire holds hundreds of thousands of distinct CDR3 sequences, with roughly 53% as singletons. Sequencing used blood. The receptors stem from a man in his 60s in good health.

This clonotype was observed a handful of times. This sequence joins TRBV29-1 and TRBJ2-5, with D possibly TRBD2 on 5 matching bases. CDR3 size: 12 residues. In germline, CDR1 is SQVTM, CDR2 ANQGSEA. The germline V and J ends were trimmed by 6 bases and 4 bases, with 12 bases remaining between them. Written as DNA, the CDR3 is TGCAGCGTCGAGCGGCCTGGAGAGACCCAGTACTTC. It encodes CSVERPGETQYF. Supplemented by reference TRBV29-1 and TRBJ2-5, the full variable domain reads SAVISQKPSRDICQRGTSLTIQCQVDSQVTMMFWYRQQPGQSLTLIATANQGSEATYESGFVIDKFPISRPNLTFSTLTVSNMSPEDSSIYLCSVERPGETQYFGPGTRLLVL.

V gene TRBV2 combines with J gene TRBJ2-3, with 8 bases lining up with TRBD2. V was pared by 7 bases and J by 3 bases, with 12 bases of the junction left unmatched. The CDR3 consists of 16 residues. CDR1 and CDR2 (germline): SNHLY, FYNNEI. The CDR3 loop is CASNSPGGARTDTQYF. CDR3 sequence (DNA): TGTGCCAGCAATTCCCCCGGGGGGGCCCGGACAGATACGCAGTATTTT.

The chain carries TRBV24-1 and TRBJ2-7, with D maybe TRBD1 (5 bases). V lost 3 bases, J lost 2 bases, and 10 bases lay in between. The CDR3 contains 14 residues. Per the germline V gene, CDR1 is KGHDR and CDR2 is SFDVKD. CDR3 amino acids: CATSDPDRPYEQYF. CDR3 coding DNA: TGTGCCACCAGTGATCCCGACAGACCCTACGAGCAGTACTTC.

The CDR3 bases are TGTGCCAGCAGCCAAGATTCGTGGGCTAGCGGGGCTCGGGACACCGGGGAGCTGTTTTTT. Its protein product is CASSQDSWASGARDTGELFF. The chain combines TRBV4-2 with TRBJ2-2; 9 positions agree with TRBD2. CDR1 is LGHNA, CDR2 YNFKEQ, per germline. The CDR3 extends over 20 amino acids. V lost 0 bases, J lost 3 bases, and 14 bases stayed unmatched.

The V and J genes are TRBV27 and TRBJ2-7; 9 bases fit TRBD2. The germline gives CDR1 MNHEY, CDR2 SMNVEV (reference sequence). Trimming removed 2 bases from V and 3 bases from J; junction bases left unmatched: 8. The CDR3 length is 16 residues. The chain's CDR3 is CASSLGASGTFYEQYF. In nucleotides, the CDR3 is TGTGCCAGCAGTTTAGGGGCTAGCGGGACCTTCTACGAGCAGTACTTC.

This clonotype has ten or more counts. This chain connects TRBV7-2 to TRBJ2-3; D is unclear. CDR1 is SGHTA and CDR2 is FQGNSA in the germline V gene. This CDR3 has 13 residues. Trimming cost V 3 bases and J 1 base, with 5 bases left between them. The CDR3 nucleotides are TGTGCCAGCAGCTTGAGTCGCACAGATACGCAGTATTTT. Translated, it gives CASSLSRTDTQYF. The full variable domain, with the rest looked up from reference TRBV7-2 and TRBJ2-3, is GAGVSQSPSNKVTEKGKDVELRCDPISGHTALYWYRQSLGQGLEFLIYFQGNSAPDKSGLPSDRFSAERTGGSVSTLTIQRTQQEDSAVYLCASSLSRTDTQYFGPGTRLTVL.

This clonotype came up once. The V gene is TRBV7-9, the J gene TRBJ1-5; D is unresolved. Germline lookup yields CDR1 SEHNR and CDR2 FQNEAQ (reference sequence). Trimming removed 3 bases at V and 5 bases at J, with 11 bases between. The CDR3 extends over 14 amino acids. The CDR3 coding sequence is TGTGCCAGCAGCTTTGAGGGCCGTCATCAGCCCCAGCATTTT. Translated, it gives CASSFEGRHQPQHF.

The CDR3 spells CASSLAPVRETQYF. The CDR3 coding sequence is TGTGCCAGCAGCTTAGCTCCCGTTCGCGAGACCCAGTACTTC. This rearrangement joins TRBV7-2 to TRBJ2-5; D remains unclear. Trimming left V 0 bases short and J 5 bases short, with 10 bases between. This CDR3 contains 14 residues. In germline, CDR1 is SGHTA, CDR2 FQGNSA.

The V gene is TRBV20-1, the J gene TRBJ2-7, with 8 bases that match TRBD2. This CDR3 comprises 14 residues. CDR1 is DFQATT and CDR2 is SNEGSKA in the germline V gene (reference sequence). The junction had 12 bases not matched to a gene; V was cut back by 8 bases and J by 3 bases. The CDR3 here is CSSGRVRGVYEQYF. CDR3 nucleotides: TGCAGTTCCGGGAGGGTGCGGGGGGTCTACGAGCAGTACTTC.

The CDR3 bases are TGCAGTGCTAGAACGAAGGGGATAGCGACGTACCAAGAGACCCAGTACTTC. Translation gives CSARTKGIATYQETQYF. The gene calls are TRBV20-1 and TRBJ2-5, with D possibly being TRBD1 or TRBD2 (5 bases each). This CDR3 spans 17 amino acids. Trimming left V 2 bases short and J 0 bases short, with 19 bases between. From germline, CDR1 is DFQATT and CDR2 SNEGSKA (reference sequence).

CDR3: CSARPAGRTDTQYF. The CDR3 bases are TGCAGTGCTAGACCCGCAGGCCGCACAGATACGCAGTATTTT. The V and J genes are TRBV20-1 and TRBJ2-3; D call uncertain. The CDR3 length is 14 residues. Trimming removed 2 bases at V and 1 base at J, with 10 bases between. Per the germline V gene, CDR1 is DFQATT and CDR2 is SNEGSKA (reference sequence).

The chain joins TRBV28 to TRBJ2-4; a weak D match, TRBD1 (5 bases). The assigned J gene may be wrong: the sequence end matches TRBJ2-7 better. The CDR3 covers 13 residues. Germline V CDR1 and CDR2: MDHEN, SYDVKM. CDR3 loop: CASSQGVWDEQYF. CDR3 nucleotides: TGTGCCAGCAGTCAGGGTGTTTGGGACGAGCAGTACTTC.

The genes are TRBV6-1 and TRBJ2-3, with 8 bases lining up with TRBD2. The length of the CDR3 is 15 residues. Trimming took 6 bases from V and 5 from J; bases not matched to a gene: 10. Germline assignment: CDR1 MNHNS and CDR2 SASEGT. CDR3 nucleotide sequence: TGTGCCAGCAGCCTCGAGCGGGGGCGTCAAGATACGCAGTATTTT. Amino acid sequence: CASSLERGRQDTQYF.

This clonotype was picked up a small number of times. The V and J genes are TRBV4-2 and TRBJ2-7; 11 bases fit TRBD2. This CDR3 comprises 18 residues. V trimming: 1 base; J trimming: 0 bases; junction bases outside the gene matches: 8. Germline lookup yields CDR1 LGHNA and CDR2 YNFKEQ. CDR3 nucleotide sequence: TGTGCCAGCAGCCAAGCTAGCGGGGGGCGAGCCTTCTCCTACGAGCAGTACTTC. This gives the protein CASSQASGGRAFSYEQYF.

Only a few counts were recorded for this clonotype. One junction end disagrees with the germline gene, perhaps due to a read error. In DNA, the CDR3 is TGTGCCAGCAGCTTAGAAGGCGATGGCTACACCTTC. The encoded protein is CASSLEGDGYTF. This chain joins TRBV5-1 and TRBJ1-2; D is unresolved. Germline assignment: CDR1 SGHRS and CDR2 YFSETQ. There are 12 residues in the CDR3.

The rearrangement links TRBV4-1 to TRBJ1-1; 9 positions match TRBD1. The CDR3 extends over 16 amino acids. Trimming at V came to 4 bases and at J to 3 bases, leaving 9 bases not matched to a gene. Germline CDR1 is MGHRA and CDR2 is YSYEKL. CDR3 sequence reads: CASSPLRTGVDTEAFF. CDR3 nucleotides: TGCGCCAGCAGCCCGTTGAGGACAGGGGTTGACACTGAAGCTTTCTTT.

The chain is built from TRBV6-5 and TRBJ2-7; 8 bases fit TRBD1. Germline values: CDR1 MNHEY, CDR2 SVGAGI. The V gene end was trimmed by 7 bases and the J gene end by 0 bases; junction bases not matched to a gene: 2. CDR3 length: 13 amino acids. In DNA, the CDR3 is TGTGCCAGCAAGACAGGGGTCTCCTACGAGCAGTACTTC. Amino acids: CASKTGVSYEQYF.

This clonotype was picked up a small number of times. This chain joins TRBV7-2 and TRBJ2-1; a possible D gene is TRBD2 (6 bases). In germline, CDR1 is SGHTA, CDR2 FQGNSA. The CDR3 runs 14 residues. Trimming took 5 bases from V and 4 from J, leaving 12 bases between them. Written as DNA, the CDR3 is TGTGCCAGCAGCCAAGCCGGGACTTACAATGAGCAGTTCTTC. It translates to CASSQAGTYNEQFF.

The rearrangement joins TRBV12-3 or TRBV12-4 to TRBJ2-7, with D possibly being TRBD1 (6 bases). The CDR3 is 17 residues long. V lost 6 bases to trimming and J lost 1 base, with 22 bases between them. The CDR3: CASSFQPTGTSSYEQYF. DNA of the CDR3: TGTGCCAGCAGCTTTCAACCGACCGGGACAAGTTCCTACGAGCAGTACTTC.

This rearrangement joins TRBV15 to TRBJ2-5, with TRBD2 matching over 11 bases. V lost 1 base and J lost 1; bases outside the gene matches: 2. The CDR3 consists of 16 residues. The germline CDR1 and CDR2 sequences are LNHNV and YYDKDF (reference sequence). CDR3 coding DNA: TGTGCCACCAGCAGAGGAGGGACTAGCGGCCAAGAGACCCAGTACTTC. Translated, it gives CATSRGGTSGQETQYF. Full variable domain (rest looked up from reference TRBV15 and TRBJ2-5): DAMVIQNPRYQVTQFGKPVTLSCSQTLNHNVMYWYQQKSSQAPKLLFHYYDKDFNNEADTPDNFQSRRPNTSFCFLDIRSPGLGDTAMYLCATSRGGTSGQETQYFGPGTRLLVL.

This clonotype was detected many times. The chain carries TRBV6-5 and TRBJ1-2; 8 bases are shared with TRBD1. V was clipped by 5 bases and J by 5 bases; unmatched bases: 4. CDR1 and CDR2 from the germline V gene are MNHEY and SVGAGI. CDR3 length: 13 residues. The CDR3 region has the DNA TGTGCCAGCAGTCCCGGGACAGGATATGGCTACACCTTC. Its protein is CASSPGTGYGYTF.

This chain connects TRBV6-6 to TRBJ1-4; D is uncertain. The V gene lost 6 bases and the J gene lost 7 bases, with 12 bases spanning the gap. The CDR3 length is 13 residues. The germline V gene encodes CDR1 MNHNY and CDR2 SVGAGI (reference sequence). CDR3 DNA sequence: TGTGCCAGCAGCCGCGGAGAGGGTGAAAAACTGTTTTTT. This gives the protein CASSRGEGEKLFF.

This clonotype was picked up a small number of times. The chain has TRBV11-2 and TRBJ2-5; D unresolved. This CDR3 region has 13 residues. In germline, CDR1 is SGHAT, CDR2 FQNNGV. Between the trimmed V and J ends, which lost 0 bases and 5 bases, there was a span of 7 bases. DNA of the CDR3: TGTGCCAGCAGCTTAGACCTTGTGGAGACCCAGTACTTC. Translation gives CASSLDLVETQYF.